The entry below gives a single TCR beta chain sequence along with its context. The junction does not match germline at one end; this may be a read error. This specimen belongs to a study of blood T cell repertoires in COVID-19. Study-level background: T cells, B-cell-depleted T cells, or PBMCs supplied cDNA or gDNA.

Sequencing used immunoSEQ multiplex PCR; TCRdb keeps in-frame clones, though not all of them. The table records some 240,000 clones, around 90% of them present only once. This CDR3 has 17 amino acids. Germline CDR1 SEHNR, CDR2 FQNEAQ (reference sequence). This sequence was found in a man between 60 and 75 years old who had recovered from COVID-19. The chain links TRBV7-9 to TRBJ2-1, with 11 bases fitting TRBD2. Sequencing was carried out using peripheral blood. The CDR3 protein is CVSSFRLAGLSYNEQFF. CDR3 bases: TGTGTCAGCAGCTTTCGACTAGCGGGGCTCTCCTACAATGAGCAGTTCTTC.